This T cell receptor (beta chain) was found in a study of OX40 agonist ivuxolimab in advanced cancers. Background on the study: Participants could have had prior anti-PD-1, anti-PD-L1 or anti-CTLA-4 therapy, and roughly 39% had some. Study findings and constraints: The work left the antigen specificity of expanded peripheral T cells undetermined. Expanded clones tended on average to be more numerous among CD8+ T cells than CD4+.

To note about this clone: Antigen specificity is unknown.

TCRdb keeps only in-frame clones here, not all; method: immunoSEQ multiplex PCR. Of 20,000 to 25,000 clones in the sample, around 84% were seen once. The source material was CD4+ or CD8+ T cells sorted from blood, sampled in a trial of the OX40 agonist ivuxolimab. The sequence derives from an adult with an advanced solid tumor such as melanoma, head and neck, liver or kidney cancer.

The CDR3 region has the DNA TGTGCCAGCCTGAAGAGTACAGCGGAGCAGTACTTC. Its protein is CASLKSTAEQYF. The chain joins TRBV2 to TRBJ2-7; D call uncertain. The CDR3 is 12 amino acids. From germline, CDR1 is SNHLY and CDR2 FYNNEI. Deletions cut 8 bases from V and 7 bases from J, with 15 bases between.